The T cell receptor (beta chain) described here comes from a study of T cell changes during pregnancy in multiple sclerosis. Repertoires were generated with immunoSEQ multiplex PCR, while TCRdb's copy carries only in-frame clones and drops some. The table shows around 130,000 clones, with about 95% occurring only once. Of note for this clone: The sample carries other DNA sequences with the same CDR3.

The germline CDR1 and CDR2 sequences are LNHNV and YYDKDF (reference sequence). V shed 3 bases and J 6 bases; nucleotides not matched to a gene: 1. This CDR3 contains 13 residues. The sample consisted of peripheral blood, taken after pregnancy. The TCR was taken from a female donor with multiple sclerosis, enrolled in a pregnancy study. The chain recombines TRBV15 with TRBJ1-5; 8 bases fit TRBD1. Written as DNA, the CDR3 is TGTGCCACCAGCAGGGACAGGGTTCAGCCCCAGCATTTT. This translates into CATSRDRVQPQHF.